This T cell receptor beta chain was retrieved from a study of blood T cell repertoires in COVID-19. Study as a whole: Donors in the United States, Italy and Spain gave samples during acute or convalescent COVID-19. T cells, B-cell-depleted T cells, or PBMCs supplied cDNA or gDNA.

Per the study methods: Amplification of reference gene primers provided the estimated nucleated cell counts. Sequencing used immunoSEQ multiplex PCR; TCRdb keeps in-frame clones, though not all of them. D and trimming were read from the DNA, whereas the V and J calls and clone size are those reported in that table. The sample includes about 190,000 clones, about three quarters seen only once; the top ten take 2.5% to 3%. Germline V CDR1 and CDR2: LNHNV, YYDKDF (reference sequence). Germline trimming cut 3 bases from V and 3 bases from J; bases unmatched to any gene: 10. CDR3 length equals 16 residues.

The clonotype comes from a woman aged 80 or older with active or convalescent COVID-19. Specimen: peripheral blood. The chain has TRBV15 and TRBJ1-1, with 7 bases fitting TRBD1. As DNA, the CDR3 is TGTGCCACCAGCAGGCTCGACAGGGCTGGGGACACTGAAGCTTTCTTT. Its translation is CATSRLDRAGDTEAFF.